This section outlines one T cell receptor (beta chain) sequence together with its context. Libraries were prepared by immunoSEQ multiplex PCR; TCRdb keeps only in-frame clonotypes and omits some of them. The table lists about 84,000 clones, more than 80% of them singletons. The data were taken from a study of OX40 agonist ivuxolimab in advanced cancers. Study as a whole: The dose of intravenous ivuxolimab that patients received every 2 weeks ranged from 0.01 to 10 mg/kg. Dose-escalation patients' cancers were hepatocellular carcinoma, melanoma, renal cell or head and neck cancer. Three patients responded partially, comprising one with hepatocellular carcinoma and two with cutaneous melanoma.

Germline values: CDR1 SEHNR, CDR2 FQNEAQ (reference sequence). The ends were cut back, 7 bases at V and 9 bases at J, with 19 bases in the middle. The CDR3 is 15 residues long. This receptor was taken from an adult with an advanced solid tumor such as melanoma, head and neck, liver or kidney cancer. The specimen was CD4+ or CD8+ T cells sorted from blood, collected in a trial of the OX40 agonist ivuxolimab. The chain couples TRBV7-9 to TRBJ1-6; D gene unclear. CDR3 nucleotides: TGTGCCAGCAACATCGGAGAGAGGAAGGGTTCACCCCTCCACTTT. Its translation: CASNIGERKGSPLHF.